Listed here are 13 T cell receptor beta chains from one sample, sequenced in a study of HIV-infected patients and healthy controls. TCRdb re-called the 5' RACE reads with MiXCR, one entry per CDR3 protein. The profile shows over 55,000 distinct CDR3 sequences, about a sixth of them singletons. The sequencing input was CD4+ T cells from blood. These receptors all come from a human donor in good health.

The rearrangement uses TRBV6-1 and TRBJ1-5, with D possibly being TRBD1 (5 bases). Per germline, CDR1 MNHNS and CDR2 SASEGT. The CDR3 has 16 residues. V was pared by 0 bases and J by 6 bases, with 15 bases between. DNA for the CDR3: TGTGCCAGCAGTGAAGCGGGGGAGAGGGCAAGTCAGCCCCAGCATTTT. Its translation: CASSEAGERASQPQHF.

This clonotype was counted a few times. The chain has TRBV19 and TRBJ1-6; tentative D call: TRBD1 (5 bases). V was shortened by 6 bases and J by 7 bases, with 13 bases between the two germline ends. The CDR3 consists of 14 residues. Germline CDR1 is LNHDA and CDR2 is SQIVND (reference sequence). CDR3 loop: CASRVVGENSPLHF. The CDR3 nucleotides are TGTGCCAGTAGGGTGGTGGGGGAAAATTCACCCCTCCACTTT.

V is TRBV12-3 or TRBV12-4 and J is TRBJ1-6; TRBD1 is a possible D gene (5 bases). This CDR3 has 16 residues. Trimming left V 5 bases short and J 9 bases short, with 20 bases between. The CDR3 coding sequence is TGTGCCAGCAGTCGCCTCACAGGCTTGTTCCCTTCACCCCTCCACTTT. This gives the protein CASSRLTGLFPSPLHF.

This clonotype came up a few times. The J gene is TRBJ1-5, the V gene TRBV6-5; no definite D call. The CDR3 has 14 amino acids. Per the germline V gene, CDR1 is MNHEY and CDR2 is SVGAGI. Trimming left V 4 bases short and J 1 base short, with 8 bases between. CDR3 region: CASSLNWSNQPQHF. The CDR3 region has the DNA TGTGCCAGCAGTTTGAACTGGAGCAATCAGCCCCAGCATTTT.

This clonotype has more than one count but fewer than ten. The V call is TRBV7-3, the J call TRBJ2-1; the D call may be TRBD1 or TRBD2 (6 bases each). The germline CDR1 and CDR2 sequences are SGHTA and FQGTGA. The CDR3 contains 16 residues. Trimming pared 4 bases from V and 0 bases from J, leaving 13 bases between. The chain's CDR3 is CASSWQGGPSYNEQFF. The CDR3 DNA sequence: TGTGCCAGCAGCTGGCAAGGGGGGCCCTCCTACAATGAGCAGTTCTTC.

This chain joins TRBV19 and TRBJ1-5; unclear D gene. This CDR3 contains 16 residues. The germline V gene has CDR1 LNHDA and CDR2 SQIVND (reference sequence). Trimming cost V 5 bases and J 0 bases, with 14 bases left between them. The CDR3 protein is CASSSSPVYSNQPQHF. The CDR3 DNA reads TGTGCCAGTAGTTCATCGCCGGTTTATAGCAATCAGCCCCAGCATTTT.

The chain uses TRBV29-1 and TRBJ2-1; D gene uncertain. The V and J ends lost 4 bases and 10 bases respectively, with 11 bases between them. This CDR3 comprises 11 residues. The germline CDR1 and CDR2 sequences are SQVTM and ANQGSEA. The CDR3 here is CSVVVGWEQFF. CDR3 DNA sequence: TGCAGCGTTGTCGTGGGATGGGAGCAGTTCTTC.

The sample holds a few counts of this clonotype. The rearrangement joins TRBV21-1 to TRBJ2-2; TRBD1 was called by the table and not checked on the DNA. TRBV21-1 is a documented pseudogene. The CDR3 sequence is 14 residues long. The CDR3 sequence: CASPGHPITGELFF. CDR3 bases: TGTGCCAGCCCGGGACATCCGATCACCGGGGAGCTGTTTTTT.

This clonotype was recorded at least ten times. The V gene is TRBV4-3, the J gene TRBJ1-5, with D perhaps TRBD1 (5 bases). The CDR3 sequence is 13 residues long. V was pared by 4 bases and J by 7 bases, with 11 bases between. CDR1 is LGHNA, CDR2 YSLEER, per germline. CDR3 bases: TGCGCCAGCAGCCGGGGATGGGGGCAGCCCCAGCATTTT. Residues: CASSRGWGQPQHF.

The chain carries TRBV18 and TRBJ2-3, with D maybe TRBD2 (5 bases). Per the germline V gene, CDR1 is KGHSH and CDR2 is LQKENI. Trimming removed 4 bases from V and 6 bases from J, with 8 bases in between. CDR3 length: 12 amino acids. This CDR3 reads CASSRTFDTQYF. As DNA, the CDR3 is TGTGCCAGCTCACGGACTTTCGATACGCAGTATTTT.

This chain uses TRBV20-1 with TRBJ1-2; D remains unclear. Germline V gene data show CDR1 as DFQATT and CDR2 as SNEGSKA (reference sequence). V dropped 0 bases and J dropped 6 bases, with 8 bases sitting between them. This CDR3 has 12 amino acids. CDR3 sequence reads: CSARDFGNGYTF. The CDR3 DNA is TGCAGTGCTAGAGATTTTGGGAATGGCTACACCTTC.

This chain joins TRBV19 and TRBJ1-5; 9 nucleotides agree with TRBD1. The germline V gene encodes CDR1 LNHDA and CDR2 SQIVND (reference sequence). Trimming took 10 bases from V and 4 from J; bases not matched to a gene: 5. This CDR3 region has 13 residues. CDR3 sequence: CATTDRGNQPQHF. The CDR3 DNA reads TGTGCCACGACCGACAGGGGGAATCAGCCCCAGCATTTT.

This clonotype was picked up many times. V and J are TRBV20-1 and TRBJ2-4; D is unresolved. The CDR3 has 13 amino acids. Trimming pared 6 bases from V and 1 base from J, leaving 10 bases between. Germline V gene sequence: CDR1 DFQATT, CDR2 SNEGSKA (reference sequence). The CDR3 nucleotides read TGCAGTGCCGGCGGCGACGCCAAAAACATTCAGTACTTC. Its translation: CSAGGDAKNIQYF.